The present T cell receptor beta chain was sequenced within a study of blood T cells in healthy people across ages. A second about 7 to 12 cycle PCR used barcoded and J-beta primers. From the 5' RACE reads, TCRdb called clonotypes with MiXCR, one entry per CDR3 protein. Of roughly 800,000 distinct CDR3 sequences listed, over 45% are singletons. The V and J ends lost 5 bases and 0 bases respectively, with 11 bases between them. CDR3 length: 14 amino acids. This receptor was identified in a man in his thirties or forties in good health. The sequenced sample consisted of blood. The chain is built from TRBV12-3 or TRBV12-4 and TRBJ2-7, with unresolved D. CDR3 sequence (DNA): TGTGCCAGCAGTCCACAGCGAGCCTCCTACGAGCAGTACTTC. It codes for CASSPQRASYEQYF.